The clone carrying this T cell receptor beta chain came up many times. Germline loops: CDR1 MNHEY, CDR2 SMNVEV (reference sequence). The CDR3 is 14 residues long. The trim removed 8 bases at V and 3 bases at J, leaving 7 bases unmatched. Original processing methods: Nucleated cell counts were estimated from reference gene primer amplification. Only in-frame clones appear in the TCRdb table, and some are missing; sequencing was by immunoSEQ multiplex PCR. D and trimming come from the DNA, and the V and J calls and clone size come from that table. The sample contains under 250,000 clones, approximately 90% of which appear only once. The sample comes from a study of blood T cell repertoires in COVID-19. As for the study in general: Sources were T cells, B-cell-depleted T cells, or PBMCs; the material itself was cDNA or gDNA.

The clonotype was recovered from a man between 40 and 49 years old with acute or convalescent COVID-19. The sequenced sample was peripheral blood. This sequence joins TRBV27 and TRBJ1-5; 7 nucleotides agree with TRBD1. The CDR3, as DNA: TGTGCCAGCCGATCACAGGGGTACAATCAGCCCCAGCATTTT. The encoded protein is CASRSQGYNQPQHF.